This is a list of T cell receptor beta chains from one sample in a study of T cell repertoires in cytomegalovirus infection. Using its own MiXCR run on the reads, TCRdb lists one record per CDR3 protein. The table has about 130,000 distinct CDR3 sequences, roughly 9% seen once; the top ten hold about a tenth. Sequencing used PBMCs. The source is a human donor in good health (CMV status not recorded). Some clones in this sample may be carry-over from other donors' samples. The CDR3 runs from the conserved cysteine through the conserved F or W. D genes are given only for firm matches. The size entry is marked missing in some rows and otherwise reads once, few, many or a size class.

>TRBJ1-1|.|.|TRBV2|13
TGTGCCAGCTCTCAGCTGACAGACACTGAAGCTTTCTTT
CASSQLTDTEAFF
>TRBJ2-7|.|few|TRBV29-1|14
TGCAGCGTTGAACTAGGGCTGAGCTCCTACGAGCAGTACTTC
CSVELGLSSYEQYF
>TRBJ1-1|TRBD1|many|TRBV11-1|13
TGTGCCAGCAGCTCCAGGGGGGGGGCTGAAGCTTTCTTT
CASSSRGGAEAFF
>TRBJ2-3|.|.|TRBV28|15
TGTGCCAGCAGTTTTATAGGGGCGGTGAAAGATACGCAGTATTTT
CASSFIGAVKDTQYF
>TRBJ2-6|TRBD1|many|TRBV7-9|18
TGTGCCAGCAGTACTATTGACAGGGGTCACTCTGGGGCCAACGTCCTGACTTTC
CASSTIDRGHSGANVLTF
>TRBJ2-7|.|few|TRBV29-1|12
TGCAGCGTCTTGATGAATTCCTACGAGCAGTACTTC
CSVLMNSYEQYF
>TRBJ2-1|.|many|TRBV19|16
TGTGCCAGTAGTATAGGGGGCACAAGTTCCTACAATGAGCAGTTCTTC
CASSIGGTSSYNEQFF
>TRBJ2-2|.|many|TRBV25-1|14
TGTGCCAGCAGTGAACAGGCGCACACCGGGGAGCTGTTTTTT
CASSEQAHTGELFF
>TRBJ1-6|.|many|TRBV7-2|15
TGTGCCAGCAGCTCGCAAAGGGGGAATAATTCACCCCTCCACTTT
CASSSQRGNNSPLHF
>TRBJ1-1|.|many|TRBV30|13
TGTGCCTGGAGTTCCGGACGGAACACTGAAGCTTTCTTT
CAWSSGRNTEAFF
>TRBJ1-3|.|many|TRBV5-1|16
TGCGCCAGCAGCTTCCGCGCGGGTCCCGGAGGAAACACCATATATTTT
CASSFRAGPGGNTIYF
>TRBJ2-1|.|.|TRBV20-1|16
TGCAGTGCTAGAGACGGGGGGCGGGGGATATACAATGAGCAGTTCTTC
CSARDGGRGIYNEQFF
>TRBJ1-2|TRBD1|many|TRBV7-2|14
TGTGCCAGCAGCGTGACGACAGGGCCCCATGGCTACACCTTC
CASSVTTGPHGYTF
>TRBJ1-6|.|many|TRBV6-6|18
TGTGCCAGCAGTTGGGGTTCGGCGATGAGCTCCTATAATTCACCCCTCCACTTT
CASSWGSAMSSYNSPLHF
>TRBJ1-1|.|many|TRBV2|15
TGTGCCAGCAGTGAAGCGGGGTTAAGGAACACTGAAGCTTTCTTT
CASSEAGLRNTEAFF
>TRBJ2-1|.|.|TRBV5-5|13
TGTGCCAGCAGCCCGATCTGGGGTGATGAGCAGTTCTTC
CASSPIWGDEQFF
>TRBJ2-3|.|.|TRBV6-8|14
TGTGCCAGCAGTTACGGGCAGCACACAGATACGCAGTATTTT
CASSYGQHTDTQYF
>TRBJ1-6|.|.|TRBV19|15
TGTGCCAGTAGTATAGTCAGCGACCCAAATTCACCCCTCCACTTT
CASSIVSDPNSPLHF
>TRBJ1-2|.|many|TRBV7-9|14
TGTGCCAGCAGCTTAGTTGGCGGCCCAGCAGGCTACACCTTC
CASSLVGGPAGYTF
>TRBJ2-1|TRBD2|few|TRBV2|16
TGTGCCAGCAGACCGACTAGCGGGGAGGCCTACAATGAGCAGTTCTTC
CASRPTSGEAYNEQFF
>TRBJ2-5|TRBD1|many|TRBV14|14
TGTGCCAGCAGCCACGGGACAGGGTATGAGACCCAGTACTTC
CASSHGTGYETQYF
>TRBJ2-5|.|many|TRBV7-2|14
TGTGCCAGCAGCCCGGGACGGTACCAAGAGACCCAGTACTTC
CASSPGRYQETQYF